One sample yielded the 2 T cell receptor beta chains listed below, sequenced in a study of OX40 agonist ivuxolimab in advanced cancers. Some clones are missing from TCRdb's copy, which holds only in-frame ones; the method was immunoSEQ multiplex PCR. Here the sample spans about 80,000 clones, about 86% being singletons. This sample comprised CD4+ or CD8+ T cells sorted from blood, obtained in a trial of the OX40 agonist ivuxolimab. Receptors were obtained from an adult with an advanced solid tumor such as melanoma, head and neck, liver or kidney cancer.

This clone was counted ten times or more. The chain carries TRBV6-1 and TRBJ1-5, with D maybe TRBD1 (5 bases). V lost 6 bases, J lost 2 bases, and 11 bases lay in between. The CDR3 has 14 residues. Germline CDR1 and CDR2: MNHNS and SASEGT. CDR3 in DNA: TGTGCCAGCAGCTTCAGGGCGGGCAATCAGCCCCAGCATTTT. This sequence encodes CASSFRAGNQPQHF.

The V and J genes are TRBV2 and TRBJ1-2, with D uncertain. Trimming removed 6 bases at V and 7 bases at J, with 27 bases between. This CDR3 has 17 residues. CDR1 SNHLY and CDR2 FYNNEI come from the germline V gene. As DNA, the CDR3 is TGTGCCAGCAGACCAAACCCTCGGCGAGGGCGCGCGGGTGGCTACACCTTC. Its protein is CASRPNPRRGRAGGYTF. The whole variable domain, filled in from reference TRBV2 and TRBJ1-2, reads EPEVTQTPSHQVTQMGQEVILRCVPISNHLYFYWYRQILGQKVEFLVSFYNNEISEKSEIFDDQFSVERPDGSNFTLKIRSTKLEDSAMYFCASRPNPRRGRAGGYTFGSGTRLTVV.